This T cell receptor beta chain was captured in a study of T cells in Graves' hyperthyroidism and ophthalmopathy. Study as a whole: Sampling of peripheral blood happened at initial diagnosis, prior to any treatment.

Germline lookup yields CDR1 SEHNR and CDR2 FQNEAQ (reference sequence). CDR3 length: 15 residues. V lost 3 bases, J lost 1 base, and 4 bases stayed unmatched. There were TCR beta CDR3 regions amplified from RNA transcripts. First-round RT-PCR with HTBI primers amplified the TCR CDR3 region. TCRdb called the multiplex PCR reads again in MiXCR, with one record for every CDR3 protein. The sample records about 640,000 distinct CDR3 sequences, about 20% being singletons. This clonotype was seen repeatedly, ten times or more. The sequenced material came from blood. The rearrangement links TRBV7-9 to TRBJ1-1, with 8 bases matching TRBD1. The sequence was obtained from a man aged 25-45 years with Graves' ophthalmopathy. CDR3 DNA: TGTGCCAGCAGCTTTACCGGGACAGGGAACACTGAAGCTTTCTTT. Protein: CASSFTGTGNTEAFF.